These 29 T cell receptor beta chains were sequenced from one sample in a study of blood T cell repertoires in COVID-19. The assay was immunoSEQ multiplex PCR, and TCRdb's table has in-frame clones only and misses some. The sample has some 50,000 clones, approximately 78% seen once. Source material: peripheral blood. Source of these receptors: a woman older than 75 with acute or convalescent COVID-19.

V and J are TRBV20-1 and TRBJ2-7; 7 positions agree with TRBD1. The CDR3 covers 11 residues. Losses at the gene ends were 6 bases for V and 4 bases for J; bases not matched to a gene: 3. Looked up from germline, CDR1 is DFQATT and CDR2 is SNEGSKA (reference sequence). CDR3 residues: CSAADRYEQYF. The CDR3 coding sequence is TGCAGTGCAGCGGACAGGTACGAGCAGTACTTC.

The chain employs TRBV27 and TRBJ1-1, with D possibly TRBD1 on 6 matching bases. The CDR3 runs 15 residues. V lost 2 bases and J lost 1, with 11 bases in between. Looked up from germline, CDR1 is MNHEY and CDR2 is SMNVEV (reference sequence). DNA of the CDR3: TGTGCCAGCAGTTTAATTACAGGGTCGAACACTGAAGCTTTCTTT. This codes for CASSLITGSNTEAFF.

This clone was counted a few times. The genes are TRBV29-1 and TRBJ2-4, with 8 bases aligning to TRBD2. CDR3 length: 18 residues. The germline CDR1 and CDR2 sequences are SQVTM and ANQGSEA. The V gene end was trimmed by 4 bases and the J gene end by 0 bases; junction bases not matched to a gene: 14. In DNA, the CDR3 is TGCAGCGTTGCGGGTAGCGGGGAAAATAGACTAGCCAAAAACATTCAGTACTTC. This gives the protein CSVAGSGENRLAKNIQYF.

The V gene is TRBV5-1, the J gene TRBJ2-7; 8 nucleotides match TRBD2. The length of the CDR3 is 15 residues. Germline V lookup: CDR1 SGHRS, CDR2 YFSETQ. V was pared by 7 bases and J by 3 bases, with 12 bases of the junction left unmatched. The CDR3 reads CASGGGGGNDYEQYF. CDR3 in DNA: TGCGCCAGCGGCGGGGGCGGGGGGAACGACTACGAGCAGTACTTC.

This chain links TRBV7-2 with TRBJ2-1; D may be TRBD2 (5 bases). Trimming pared 4 bases from V and 3 bases from J, leaving 10 bases between. This CDR3 spans 14 amino acids. The germline V gene encodes CDR1 SGHTA and CDR2 FQGNSA. The CDR3 region is CASSWGVGYNEQFF. The CDR3 DNA is TGTGCCAGCAGCTGGGGAGTCGGCTACAATGAGCAGTTCTTC.

This clone was observed once. This sequence joins TRBV29-1 and TRBJ2-5; TRBD1 matches 7 bases. Germline lookup yields CDR1 SQVTM and CDR2 ANQGSEA. V dropped 4 bases and J dropped 4; count of bases not matched to a gene: 3. This CDR3 has 12 residues. For the CDR3, the DNA is TGCAGCGTTGTACAGGGGAGAGAGACCCAGTACTTC. Translated, it gives CSVVQGRETQYF. The full variable domain, completed using reference TRBV29-1 and TRBJ2-5, is SAVISQKPSRDICQRGTSLTIQCQVDSQVTMMFWYRQQPGQSLTLIATANQGSEATYESGFVIDKFPISRPNLTFSTLTVSNMSPEDSSIYLCSVVQGRETQYFGPGTRLLVL.

The rearrangement joins TRBV28 to TRBJ2-7; the match to TRBD2 covers 7 bases. Germline assignment: CDR1 MDHEN and CDR2 SYDVKM. Losses at the gene ends were 4 bases for V and 4 bases for J; bases not matched to a gene: 1. This CDR3 has 12 residues. CDR3 bases: TGTGCCAGCAGTTCGGGGGGTTACGAGCAGTACTTC. It codes for CASSSGGYEQYF.

In its sample, this clone was seen once. The chain recombines TRBV6-5 with TRBJ2-3; D perhaps matches TRBD2 (7 bases). This CDR3 contains 14 residues. Trimming removed 5 bases from V and 6 bases from J, with 15 bases in between. Germline V gene sequence: CDR1 MNHEY, CDR2 SVGAGI. The CDR3 DNA reads as TGTGCCAGCAGTCGGGGGGCGAATCTGGATACGCAGTATTTT. As protein: CASSRGANLDTQYF.

The chain uses TRBV7-2 and TRBJ2-5, with D hard to call. V dropped 5 bases and J dropped 3 bases, with 4 bases sitting between them. CDR1 and CDR2 (germline): SGHTA, FQGNSA. The CDR3 loop spans 11 amino acids. The CDR3 DNA sequence: TGTGCCAGCAGCGCAGAAGAGACCCAGTACTTC. Amino acid sequence: CASSAEETQYF.

This clone was detected only a few times. The rearrangement links TRBV2 to TRBJ2-2; maybe TRBD1 (6 bases). Germline V gene data show CDR1 as SNHLY and CDR2 as FYNNEI. V lost 6 bases, J lost 1 base, and 9 bases lay in between. This CDR3 is 14 amino acids long. The CDR3 loop is CASSLTGNTGELFF. The DNA of the CDR3 is TGTGCCAGCAGCTTGACAGGGAACACCGGGGAGCTGTTTTTT.

The V and J genes are TRBV5-1 and TRBJ1-1; D may be TRBD1 (5 bases). Germline V gives CDR1 SGHRS, CDR2 YFSETQ. Trimming removed 4 bases at V and 4 bases at J, with 14 bases between. The CDR3 loop spans 14 amino acids. This CDR3 is CASSLHQGTTEAFF. CDR3 DNA sequence: TGCGCCAGCAGCCTTCATCAGGGTACCACTGAAGCTTTCTTT. The whole variable domain, remainder taken from reference TRBV5-1 and TRBJ1-1, is KAGVTQTPRYLIKTRGQQVTLSCSPISGHRSVSWYQQTPGQGLQFLFEYFSETQRNKGNFPGRFSGRQFSNSRSEMNVSTLELGDSALYLCASSLHQGTTEAFFGQGTRLTVV.

V gene TRBV6-4 combines with J gene TRBJ2-2, with D possibly matching TRBD2 (6 bases). The CDR3 sequence is 17 residues long. Per the germline V gene, CDR1 is MRHNA and CDR2 is SNTAGT. V lost 0 bases, J lost 0 bases, and 11 bases lay in between. The CDR3 reads CASSDSFGGANTGELFF. CDR3 coding DNA: TGTGCCAGCAGTGACTCGTTTGGAGGGGCGAACACCGGGGAGCTGTTTTTT.

This clone was seen once. The CDR3 DNA follows: TGTGCCAGCAGTTCCTCTGGACAGGGGGCTCTAAATGAGCAGTTCTTC. This sequence encodes CASSSSGQGALNEQFF. This chain uses TRBV28 with TRBJ2-1, with 11 bases matching TRBD1. The CDR3 sequence is 16 residues long. Looked up from germline, CDR1 is MDHEN and CDR2 is SYDVKM. V shed 4 bases, J shed 7 bases, and the junction held 9 bases outside the gene matches.

V is TRBV21-1 and J is TRBJ1-2; TRBD1 is taken as the D call from the table, unchecked against the DNA. TRBV21-1 is annotated as a pseudogene. The CDR3 is 21 residues long. Here the CDR3 DNA reads TGTGCCAGCAAAGTTTATAGTAGACAGGCGGCATTCGTGGGTCTGTCCTATGGCTACACCTTC. Translating gives CASKVYSRQAAFVGLSYGYTF.

This CDR3 is CASSYRDRGIGFF. In DNA form, the CDR3 reads TGTGCCAGCAGTTATCGGGACAGGGGAATTGGGTTCTTC. The V and J genes are TRBV9 and TRBJ2-1; TRBD1 matches 10 bases. V gave up 5 bases and J gave up 15 bases; unmatched junction bases: 11. This CDR3 is 13 amino acids long. CDR1 is SGDLS, CDR2 YYNGEE, per germline. The full variable domain, with the rest looked up from reference TRBV9 and TRBJ2-1, is DSGVTQTPKHLITATGQRVTLRCSPRSGDLSVYWYQQSLDQGLQFLIQYYNGEERAKGNILERFSAQQFPDLHSELNLSSLELGDSALYFCASSYRDRGIGFFGPGTRLTVL.

The V call is TRBV7-8, the J call TRBJ1-2; TRBD1 matches 8 bases. From germline, CDR1 is SGHVS and CDR2 FQNEAQ. The V segment lost 6 bases and the J segment 7 bases; nucleotides outside the gene matches: 7. The CDR3 is 13 amino acids. This CDR3 is CASRSRGLGGYTF. The DNA for the CDR3 is TGTGCCAGCAGGAGCAGGGGGCTGGGTGGCTACACCTTC.

The genes are TRBV19 and TRBJ2-4; TRBD2 is a possible D gene (5 bases). V was trimmed by 7 bases and J by 2 bases, leaving 18 bases between them. CDR3 length equals 16 residues. Germline CDR1 reads LNHDA; CDR2 reads SQIVND (reference sequence). The CDR3 reads CASIGAREGTKNIQYF. CDR3 in DNA: TGTGCCAGTATTGGTGCGAGGGAAGGGACCAAAAACATTCAGTACTTC.

This clone was counted only a few times. This chain joins TRBV28 and TRBJ2-1, with D maybe TRBD1 (5 bases). V shed 7 bases and J shed 4 bases, with 11 bases lying between them. Germline V gives CDR1 MDHEN, CDR2 SYDVKM. This CDR3 comprises 13 residues. The CDR3 spells CASTPDIYNEQFF. CDR3 DNA sequence: TGTGCCAGCACCCCGGACATTTACAATGAGCAGTTCTTC.

The gene calls are TRBV30 and TRBJ1-6; maybe TRBD1 (6 bases). The CDR3 totals 16 residues. The ends were cut back, 0 bases at V and 3 bases at J, with 12 bases in the middle. Germline V lookup: CDR1 GTSNPN, CDR2 SVGIG (reference sequence). CDR3 DNA sequence: TGTGCCTGGAGTGTTACCGGACAGAACTATAATTCACCCCTCCACTTT. Protein product: CAWSVTGQNYNSPLHF.

The chain has TRBV15 and TRBJ1-5, with TRBD1 matching 8 bases. The CDR3 is 15 amino acids. The J segment lost 5 bases and the V segment lost 2 bases, leaving 5 bases of the junction unmatched. Germline V gene lookup returns CDR1 LNHNV and CDR2 YYDKDF (reference sequence). CDR3: CATSRQGASDQPQHF. CDR3 coding DNA: TGTGCCACCAGCAGACAGGGGGCATCCGATCAGCCCCAGCATTTT.

V is TRBV2 and J is TRBJ2-1, with a tentative D call TRBD1 (5 bases). Germline V gives CDR1 SNHLY, CDR2 FYNNEI. CDR3 length equals 14 residues. V gave up 4 bases and J gave up 2 bases, with 9 bases separating them. CDR3 protein: CASSAEDTYNEQFF. CDR3 nucleotides: TGTGCCAGCAGTGCAGAGGACACCTACAATGAGCAGTTCTTC. The variable domain in full, with the rest retrieved from reference TRBV2 and TRBJ2-1, is EPEVTQTPSHQVTQMGQEVILRCVPISNHLYFYWYRQILGQKVEFLVSFYNNEISEKSEIFDDQFSVERPDGSNFTLKIRSTKLEDSAMYFCASSAEDTYNEQFFGPGTRLTVL.

The chain joins TRBV2 to TRBJ2-2, with TRBD1 matching over 7 bases. Germline V lookup: CDR1 SNHLY, CDR2 FYNNEI. The CDR3 is made up of 15 amino acids. J was trimmed by 0 bases and V by 7 bases; bases with no gene match: 5. CDR3 amino acids: CASKQGLSNTGELFF. For the CDR3, the DNA is TGTGCCAGCAAACAGGGGCTTTCGAACACCGGGGAGCTGTTTTTT. Complete variable domain (other parts from reference TRBV2 and TRBJ2-2): EPEVTQTPSHQVTQMGQEVILRCVPISNHLYFYWYRQILGQKVEFLVSFYNNEISEKSEIFDDQFSVERPDGSNFTLKIRSTKLEDSAMYFCASKQGLSNTGELFFGEGSRLTVL.

The chain links TRBV11-2 to TRBJ2-1, with 8 nucleotides matching TRBD2. CDR1 is SGHAT and CDR2 is FQNNGV in the germline V gene. The CDR3 runs 17 residues. Trimming took 4 bases from V and 5 from J; bases not matched to a gene: 13. CDR3 region: CASSYLPTGGPHNEQFF. As DNA, the CDR3 is TGTGCCAGCAGCTACCTTCCTACGGGAGGGCCTCACAATGAGCAGTTCTTC.

The table lists this clone with a few counts. V is TRBV6-2 or TRBV6-3 and J is TRBJ1-4, with D unclear. Per the germline V gene, CDR1 is MNHEY and CDR2 is SVGEGT. With 0 bases removed from V and 5 bases from J, the gap between germline ends came to 10 bases. The CDR3 is 15 amino acids. In DNA, the CDR3 is TGTGCCAGCAGTTACTCGAAGGCGGGGAATGAAAAACTGTTTTTT. The encoded protein is CASSYSKAGNEKLFF.

This rearrangement joins TRBV19 to TRBJ1-1, with D possibly TRBD1 on 6 matching bases. V was clipped by 4 bases and J by 6 bases, with 15 bases between them. CDR1 is LNHDA and CDR2 is SQIVND in the germline V gene (reference sequence). The length of the CDR3 is 14 residues. The CDR3 sequence: CASSSWGHHPEAFF. DNA for the CDR3: TGTGCCAGTAGTAGCTGGGGACACCACCCTGAAGCTTTCTTT.

In this sample, this clone turned up once. V and J are TRBV5-4 and TRBJ2-7, with TRBD2 matching 8 bases. The CDR3 loop spans 15 amino acids. Per germline, CDR1 SGHNT and CDR2 YYREEE (reference sequence). V trimming: 0 bases; J trimming: 0 bases; junction bases outside the gene matches: 2. CDR3 DNA: TGTGCCAGCAGCTTGGTTGGGACTAGCTCCTACGAGCAGTACTTC. As protein: CASSLVGTSSYEQYF.

V and J are TRBV6-5 and TRBJ2-1; TRBD2 might be the D (5 bases). The germline V gene has CDR1 MNHEY and CDR2 SVGAGI. Trimming stripped 7 bases from V and 12 bases from J, with 13 bases between. The CDR3 loop spans 11 amino acids. The CDR3 here is CASTSRSGQFF. CDR3 in DNA: TGTGCCAGCACCTCTCGGAGCGGGCAGTTCTTC.

This clone was counted once. The V gene is TRBV21-1, the J gene TRBJ2-7; the D segment call TRBD2 is taken from the table without a DNA check. TRBV21-1 corresponds to a pseudogene. This CDR3 is 15 amino acids long. This CDR3 reads CASIEREGPSYEQYF. CDR3 in DNA: TGTGCCAGCATCGAGCGGGAGGGCCCCTCCTACGAGCAGTACTTC.

This clone was seen once. The V gene is TRBV5-1, the J gene TRBJ1-5; a possible D gene is TRBD1 (5 bases). The V gene's germline CDR1 is SGHRS and CDR2 YFSETQ. The V gene lost 4 bases and the J gene lost 6 bases, with 17 bases spanning the gap. The length of the CDR3 is 15 residues. CDR3 coding DNA: TGCGCCAGCAGCCCCGCAGTGGGGGGGGTTCAGCCCCAGCATTTT. It translates to CASSPAVGGVQPQHF.